A selection of T cell receptor beta chains follows, all from one sample in a study of cytomegalovirus exposure and HLA in healthy donors. The repertoire was sequenced with immunoSEQ multiplex PCR; TCRdb's copy has only in-frame clones and lacks some. The sample has some 160,000 clones, 75% to 90% seen once; the top ten hold roughly 1.9%. Source material: PBMCs. These receptors all stem from a woman between 18 and 29 years old in good health and CMV-seronegative. The CDR3 runs from the conserved cysteine through the conserved F or W. A D gene is named only where the DNA matches it firmly. Rows give clone size only sometimes, using once, few, many, or a class for an expanded clone.

d_gene | j_gene | abundance | v_gene | len | CDR3nt | CDR3aa
- | TRBJ2-7 | - | TRBV12-5 | 13 | TGTGCTAGTGGTTTCGTAGGGGTTTCCGAGCAGTACTTC | CASGFVGVSEQYF
- | TRBJ2-7 | - | TRBV6-1 | 14 | TGTGCCAGCAGTGTTGGGGGGGCAAGCGACGAGCAGTACTTC | CASSVGGASDEQYF
- | TRBJ2-5 | - | TRBV7-9 | 15 | TGTGCCAGCAGCTTAGGGAGGGGGCCGCAAGAGACCCAGTACTTC | CASSLGRGPQETQYF
- | TRBJ1-3 | - | TRBV6-1 | 14 | TGTGCCACCGGACGGTCGCAGGGATCAAACACCATATATTTT | CATGRSQGSNTIYF
TRBD1 | TRBJ2-7 | few | TRBV6-4 | 16 | TGTGCCAGCAGTGACTCGGCCGGGACAGGGATCCACGAGCAGTACTTC | CASSDSAGTGIHEQYF
- | TRBJ2-1 | once | TRBV5-1 | 13 | TGCGCCAGCAGCTCAGACCCGGGGAATGAGCAGTTCTTC | CASSSDPGNEQFF
- | TRBJ2-1 | - | TRBV9 | 11 | TGTGCCAGCAGCGTAGGAGATGAGCAGTTCTTC | CASSVGDEQFF
- | TRBJ2-6 | - | TRBV4-2 | 18 | TGTGCCAGCAGCCAACATCAAGACACCCTCTCTGGGGCCAACGTCCTGACTTTC | CASSQHQDTLSGANVLTF
- | TRBJ1-2 | - | TRBV10-3 | 15 | TGTGCCATCATTGATCCACGGGGAGATGACTATGGCTACACCTTC | CAIIDPRGDDYGYTF
- | TRBJ2-7 | - | TRBV4-2 | 16 | TGTGCCAGCAGCCAAGATCTGACAGGTGGTTTCTACGAGCAGTACTTC | CASSQDLTGGFYEQYF
- | TRBJ1-4 | - | TRBV28 | 16 | TGTGCCAGCAGCCGTCGCGAATATGCGGGAGATGAAAAACTGTTTTTT | CASSRREYAGDEKLFF
TRBD2 | TRBJ2-5 | - | TRBV5-1 | 14 | TGCGCCAGCAGCTTGACTAGCGGGGGAGAGACCCAGTACTTC | CASSLTSGGETQYF
TRBD2 | TRBJ2-7 | - | TRBV2 | 15 | TGTGCCAGCAGTAGACTAGCGGGGGCCCCCTACGAGCAGTACTTC | CASSRLAGAPYEQYF
- | TRBJ1-1 | - | TRBV7-9 | 16 | TGTGCCAGCAGCTTGGAACAGGGCGGAGTGAACACTGAAGCTTTCTTT | CASSLEQGGVNTEAFF
- | TRBJ2-3 | - | TRBV19 | 15 | TGTGCCAGTAGTATACTGGGATCCGAGGGAGATACGCAGTATTTT | CASSILGSEGDTQYF